This TCR beta chain was recovered during a study of blood T cell repertoires in COVID-19. Study background: In each case, the material was cDNA or gDNA derived from T cells, B-cell-depleted T cells, or PBMCs.

Measured with immunoSEQ multiplex PCR; TCRdb has only the in-frame clones, and not every one. Of about 61,000 clones in the sample, approximately 84% were seen once. The ends were cut back, 4 bases at V and 2 bases at J, with 11 bases in the middle. CDR1 and CDR2 from the germline V gene are SQVTM and ANQGSEA. The CDR3 extends over 13 amino acids. The clonotype originates from a human donor in a cohort sampled during active COVID-19. The chain carries TRBV29-1 and TRBJ1-1; perhaps TRBD1 as D (5 bases). The source material was peripheral blood. The CDR3 sequence is CSVAWGGNTEAFF. The CDR3 DNA sequence: TGCAGCGTTGCCTGGGGGGGAAACACTGAAGCTTTCTTT.